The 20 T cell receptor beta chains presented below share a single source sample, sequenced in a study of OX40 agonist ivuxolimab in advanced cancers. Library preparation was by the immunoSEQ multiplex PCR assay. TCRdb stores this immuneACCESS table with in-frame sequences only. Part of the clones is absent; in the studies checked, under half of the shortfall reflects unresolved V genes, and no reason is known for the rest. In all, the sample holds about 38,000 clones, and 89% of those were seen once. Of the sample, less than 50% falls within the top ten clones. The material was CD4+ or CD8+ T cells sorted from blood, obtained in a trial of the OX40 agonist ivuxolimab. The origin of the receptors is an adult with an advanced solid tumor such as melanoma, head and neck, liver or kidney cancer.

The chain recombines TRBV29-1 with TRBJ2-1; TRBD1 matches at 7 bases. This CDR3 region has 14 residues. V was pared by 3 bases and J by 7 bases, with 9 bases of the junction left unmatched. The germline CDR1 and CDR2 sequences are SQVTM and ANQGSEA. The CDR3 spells CSVDWQGVRNEQFF. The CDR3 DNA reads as TGCAGCGTTGATTGGCAGGGGGTCCGGAATGAGCAGTTCTTC.

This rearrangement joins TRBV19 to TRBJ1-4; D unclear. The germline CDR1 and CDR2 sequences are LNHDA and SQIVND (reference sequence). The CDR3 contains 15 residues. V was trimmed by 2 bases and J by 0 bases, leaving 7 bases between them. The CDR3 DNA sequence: TGTGCCAGTAGTATAATCTGGGCAACTAATGAAAAACTGTTTTTT. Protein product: CASSIIWATNEKLFF. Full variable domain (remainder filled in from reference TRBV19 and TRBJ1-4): DGGITQSPKYLFRKEGQNVTLSCEQNLNHDAMYWYRQDPGQGLRLIYYSQIVNDFQKGDIAEGYSVSREKKESFPLTVTSAQKNPTAFYLCASSIIWATNEKLFFGSGTQLSVL.

CDR3 in DNA: TGCAGCGTCGGACAGGGAGCCTACGAGCAGTACTTC. Amino acids: CSVGQGAYEQYF. This sequence joins TRBV29-1 and TRBJ2-7; 8 bases are shared with TRBD1. V lost 6 bases, J lost 2 bases, and 3 bases stayed unmatched. Germline values: CDR1 SQVTM, CDR2 ANQGSEA. The CDR3 loop spans 12 amino acids.

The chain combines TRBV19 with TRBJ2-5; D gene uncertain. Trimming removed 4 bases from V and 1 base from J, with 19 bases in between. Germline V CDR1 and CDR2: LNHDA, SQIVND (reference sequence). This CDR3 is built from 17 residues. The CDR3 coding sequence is TGTGCCAGTAGTACCCTCATTTCCTTTGGCGCCCAAGAGACCCAGTACTTC. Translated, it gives CASSTLISFGAQETQYF.

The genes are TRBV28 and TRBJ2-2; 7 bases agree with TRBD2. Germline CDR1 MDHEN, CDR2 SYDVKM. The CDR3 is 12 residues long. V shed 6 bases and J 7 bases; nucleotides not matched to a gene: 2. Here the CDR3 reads CASRPGGGELFF. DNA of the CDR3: TGTGCCAGCAGGCCGGGGGGCGGGGAGCTGTTTTTT.

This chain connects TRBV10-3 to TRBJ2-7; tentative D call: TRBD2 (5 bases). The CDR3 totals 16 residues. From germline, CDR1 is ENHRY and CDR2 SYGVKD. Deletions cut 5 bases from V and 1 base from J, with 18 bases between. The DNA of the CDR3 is TGTGCCATCAGTCTACCCGATCGAGGCGGGTCCTACGAGCAGTACTTC. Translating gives CAISLPDRGGSYEQYF.

This CDR3 reads CASGPSLSSYNEQFF. The CDR3 coding sequence is TGTGCTAGTGGCCCATCCCTGAGCTCCTACAATGAGCAGTTCTTC. The gene calls are TRBV12-5 and TRBJ2-1; D unclear. Germline V gives CDR1 LGHNT, CDR2 FRNRAP. With 6 bases removed from V and 0 bases from J, the gap between germline ends came to 12 bases. The CDR3 sequence is 15 residues long.

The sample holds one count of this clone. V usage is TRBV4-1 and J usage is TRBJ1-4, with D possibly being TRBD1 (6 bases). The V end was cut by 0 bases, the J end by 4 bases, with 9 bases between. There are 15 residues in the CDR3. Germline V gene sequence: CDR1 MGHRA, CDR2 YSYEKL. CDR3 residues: CASSQDGQHNEKLFF. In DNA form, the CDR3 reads TGCGCCAGCAGCCAAGATGGACAGCATAATGAAAAACTGTTTTTT.

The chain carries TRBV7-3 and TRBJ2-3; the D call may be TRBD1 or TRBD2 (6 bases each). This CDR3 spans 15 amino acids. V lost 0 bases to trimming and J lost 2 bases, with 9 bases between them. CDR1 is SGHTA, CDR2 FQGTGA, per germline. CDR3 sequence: CASSLTGGLTDTQYF. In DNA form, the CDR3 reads TGTGCCAGCAGCTTAACAGGGGGGCTCACAGATACGCAGTATTTT.

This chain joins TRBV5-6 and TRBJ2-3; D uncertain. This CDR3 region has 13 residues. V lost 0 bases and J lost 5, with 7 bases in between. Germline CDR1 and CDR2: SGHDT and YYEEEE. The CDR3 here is CASSLADIDTQYF. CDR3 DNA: TGTGCCAGCAGCTTGGCCGACATAGATACGCAGTATTTT.

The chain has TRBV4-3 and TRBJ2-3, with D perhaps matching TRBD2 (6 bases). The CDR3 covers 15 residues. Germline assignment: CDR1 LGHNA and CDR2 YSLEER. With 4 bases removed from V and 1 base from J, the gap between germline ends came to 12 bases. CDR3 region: CASSLDGGGTDTQYF. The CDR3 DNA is TGCGCCAGCAGCCTCGACGGGGGTGGCACAGATACGCAGTATTTT.

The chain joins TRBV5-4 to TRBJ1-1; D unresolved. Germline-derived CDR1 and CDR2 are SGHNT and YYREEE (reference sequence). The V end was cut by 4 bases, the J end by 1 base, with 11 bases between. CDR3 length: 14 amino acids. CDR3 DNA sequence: TGTGCCAGCAGCCAATGGTCAGGGAACACTGAAGCTTTCTTT. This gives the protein CASSQWSGNTEAFF.

The DNA for the CDR3 is TGTGCCAGCAGTTTATTTGGCACCTCACAGCCCCAGCATTTT. This encodes CASSLFGTSQPQHF. J is TRBJ1-5 and V is TRBV27, with D unclear. Germline-derived CDR1 and CDR2 are MNHEY and SMNVEV (reference sequence). The V end lost 1 base, the J end lost 7 bases, and 11 bases lay between the germline ends. The length of the CDR3 is 14 residues.

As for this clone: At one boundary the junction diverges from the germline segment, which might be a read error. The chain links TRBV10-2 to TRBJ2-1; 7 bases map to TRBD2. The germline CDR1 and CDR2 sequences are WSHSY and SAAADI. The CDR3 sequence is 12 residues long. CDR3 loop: CASSESASGVVF. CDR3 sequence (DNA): TGCGCCAGCAGTGAGTCGGCTAGCGGTGTCGTCTTC.

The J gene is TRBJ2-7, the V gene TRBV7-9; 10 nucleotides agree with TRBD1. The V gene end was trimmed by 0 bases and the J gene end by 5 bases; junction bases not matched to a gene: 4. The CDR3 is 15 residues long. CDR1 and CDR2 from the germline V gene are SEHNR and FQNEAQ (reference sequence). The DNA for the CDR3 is TGTGCCAGCAGCTTAGCGGGGACAGGGGTTAACGAGCAGTACTTC. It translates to CASSLAGTGVNEQYF.

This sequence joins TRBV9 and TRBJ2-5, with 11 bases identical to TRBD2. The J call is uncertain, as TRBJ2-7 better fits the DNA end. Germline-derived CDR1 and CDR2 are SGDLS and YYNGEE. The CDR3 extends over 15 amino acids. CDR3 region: CASSASGGSLYEQYF. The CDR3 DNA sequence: TGTGCCAGCAGCGCTAGCGGGGGGTCTCTCTACGAGCAGTACTTC.

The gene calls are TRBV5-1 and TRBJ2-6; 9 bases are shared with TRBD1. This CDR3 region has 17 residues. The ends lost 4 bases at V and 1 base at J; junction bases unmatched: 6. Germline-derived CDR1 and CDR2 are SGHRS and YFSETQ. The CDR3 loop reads CASSPGQGSSGANVLTF. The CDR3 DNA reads TGCGCCAGCAGCCCGGGACAGGGCTCGTCTGGGGCCAACGTCCTGACTTTC.

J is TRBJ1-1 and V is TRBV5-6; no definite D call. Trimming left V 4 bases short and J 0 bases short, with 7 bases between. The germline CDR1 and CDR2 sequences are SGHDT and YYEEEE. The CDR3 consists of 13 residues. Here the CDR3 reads CASSGSMNTEAFF. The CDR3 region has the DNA TGTGCCAGCAGCGGGTCCATGAACACTGAAGCTTTCTTT. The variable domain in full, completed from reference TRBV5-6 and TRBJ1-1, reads DAGVTQSPTHLIKTRGQQVTLRCSPKSGHDTVSWYQQALGQGPQFIFQYYEEEERQRGNFPDRFSGHQFPNYSSELNVNALLLGDSALYLCASSGSMNTEAFFGQGTRLTVV.

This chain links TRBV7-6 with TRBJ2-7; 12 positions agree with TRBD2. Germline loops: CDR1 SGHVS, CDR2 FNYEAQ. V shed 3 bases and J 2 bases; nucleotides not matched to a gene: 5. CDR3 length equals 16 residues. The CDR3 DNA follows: TGTGCCAGCAGCTTTTTACTAGCGGGGGGAACCTACGAGCAGTACTTC. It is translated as CASSFLLAGGTYEQYF.

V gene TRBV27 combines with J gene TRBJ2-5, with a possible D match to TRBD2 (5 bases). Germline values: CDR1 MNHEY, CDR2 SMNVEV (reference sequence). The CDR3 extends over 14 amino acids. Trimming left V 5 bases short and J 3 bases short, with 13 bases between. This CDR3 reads CASSVLGAEETQYF. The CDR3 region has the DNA TGTGCCAGCAGTGTACTAGGAGCCGAAGAGACCCAGTACTTC.